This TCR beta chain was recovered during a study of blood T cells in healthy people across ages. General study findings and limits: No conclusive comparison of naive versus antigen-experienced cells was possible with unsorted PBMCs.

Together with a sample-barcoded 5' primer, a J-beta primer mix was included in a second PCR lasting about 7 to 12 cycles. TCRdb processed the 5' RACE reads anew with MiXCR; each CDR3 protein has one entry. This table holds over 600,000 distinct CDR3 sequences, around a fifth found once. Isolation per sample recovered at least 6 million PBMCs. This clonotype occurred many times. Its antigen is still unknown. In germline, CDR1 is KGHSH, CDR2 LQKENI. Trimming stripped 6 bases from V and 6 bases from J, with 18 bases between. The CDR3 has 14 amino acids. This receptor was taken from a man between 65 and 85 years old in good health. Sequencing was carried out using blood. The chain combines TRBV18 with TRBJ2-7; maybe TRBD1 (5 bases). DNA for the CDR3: TGTGCCAGCTCGGAGCGCACAGGTGACTTCGAGCAGTACTTC. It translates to CASSERTGDFEQYF.